The next 25 T cell receptor beta chains were all read from a single sample in a study of CD8+ T cells in alopecia areata. Treatment given: oral pan-JAK inhibitor, 5-10 mg twice daily. Reverse transcribed after extraction, RNA yielded cDNA as the sequencing template. Using immunoSEQ multiplex PCR, the repertoire was profiled, and TCRdb retains in-frame clones only, with some absent. The repertoire holds about 190,000 clones, with around 66% as singletons. Sequenced material: CD4+ T cells sorted from blood, taken at week 4, from a patient treated with tofacitinib. The source is a human donor with alopecia areata.

The V and J genes are TRBV5-6 and TRBJ2-1, with a possible D match to TRBD2 (5 bases). V was clipped by 3 bases and J by 0 bases, with 10 bases between them. The CDR3 loop spans 15 amino acids. From germline, CDR1 is SGHDT and CDR2 YYEEEE. The CDR3 coding sequence is TGTGCCAGCAGCTATGGACTTGGCTCCTACAATGAGCAGTTCTTC. Translated, it gives CASSYGLGSYNEQFF.

This clone has only a few counts. The chain combines TRBV25-1 with TRBJ2-3; 8 bases are shared with TRBD1. From germline, CDR1 is MGHDK and CDR2 SYGVNS. The CDR3 is 14 amino acids. The ends lost 10 bases at V and 4 bases at J; junction bases unmatched: 10. CDR3 residues: CANRTGPRPDTQYF. In nucleotides, the CDR3 is TGTGCCAACCGGACAGGGCCTAGGCCAGATACGCAGTATTTT.

In nucleotides, the CDR3 is TGCAGCGTTGAAGAGGCCAGGGAGGGCGGCTACACCTTC. This encodes CSVEEAREGGYTF. This rearrangement joins TRBV29-1 to TRBJ1-2; D perhaps matches TRBD1 (5 bases). Germline-derived CDR1 and CDR2 are SQVTM and ANQGSEA. The germline V and J ends were trimmed by 0 bases and 8 bases, with 13 bases remaining between them. This CDR3 contains 13 residues.

The chain employs TRBV5-1 and TRBJ2-5; 14 bases agree with TRBD2. The germline V gene encodes CDR1 SGHRS and CDR2 YFSETQ. After removal of 3 bases from V and 2 bases from J, the junction contained 6 bases not matched to a gene. This CDR3 is 17 amino acids long. CDR3 nucleotides: TGCGCCAGCAGCTCGGGACTAGCGGGGGATCGACAAGAGACCCAGTACTTC. Translated: CASSSGLAGDRQETQYF.

CDR3 in DNA: TGCGCCAGCAGCCAAGATCAGGGGATAGGCGAGCAGTACTTC. Its protein product is CASSQDQGIGEQYF. The chain carries TRBV4-3 and TRBJ2-7; D is possibly TRBD1 (6 bases). The CDR3 has 14 residues. Germline CDR1 is LGHNA and CDR2 is YSLEER. V shed 0 bases and J shed 6 bases, with 12 bases lying between them.

This chain uses TRBV14 with TRBJ2-5; D gene uncertain. The germline gives CDR1 SGHDN, CDR2 FVKESK. CDR3 length: 13 residues. V dropped 2 bases and J dropped 0 bases, with 4 bases sitting between them. The CDR3 here is CASSQQYQETQYF. The CDR3 DNA reads TGTGCCAGCAGCCAACAGTACCAAGAGACCCAGTACTTC. The entire variable domain, with the rest obtained from reference TRBV14 and TRBJ2-5, is as follows: EAGVTQFPSHSVIEKGQTVTLRCDPISGHDNLYWYRRVMGKEIKFLLHFVKESKQDESGMPNNRFLAERTGGTYSTLKVQPAELEDSGVYFCASSQQYQETQYFGPGTRLLVL.

The chain joins TRBV5-1 to TRBJ1-2, with a tentative D call TRBD1 (5 bases). The V end lost 8 bases, the J end lost 4 bases, and 18 bases lay between the germline ends. This CDR3 is 14 amino acids long. Germline lookup yields CDR1 SGHRS and CDR2 YFSETQ. DNA for the CDR3: TGCGCCAGAACCCCACGTCTGGGGGGCTATGGCTACACCTTC. Its translation is CARTPRLGGYGYTF.

CDR3 in amino acids: CASTLLGGRNEQFF. As DNA, the CDR3 is TGTGCCAGCACCTTACTAGGGGGAAGAAATGAGCAGTTCTTC. The chain couples TRBV2 to TRBJ2-1, with D perhaps TRBD1 (6 bases). V lost 7 bases, J lost 7 bases, and 17 bases lay in between. Germline-derived CDR1 and CDR2 are SNHLY and FYNNEI. The CDR3 is made up of 14 amino acids.

This clone was observed a handful of times. The chain carries TRBV29-1 and TRBJ2-7; tentatively, D is TRBD1 (6 bases). There are 14 residues in the CDR3. Trimming stripped 6 bases from V and 2 bases from J, with 17 bases between. Germline V gene sequence: CDR1 SQVTM, CDR2 ANQGSEA. The CDR3: CSVVRDIATYEQYF. The CDR3 DNA sequence: TGCAGCGTAGTTAGGGACATAGCAACCTACGAGCAGTACTTC.

The chain carries TRBV2 and TRBJ1-2; no definite D call. The CDR3 totals 13 residues. Trimming stripped 2 bases from V and 0 bases from J, with 4 bases between. Germline V gene sequence: CDR1 SNHLY, CDR2 FYNNEI. For the CDR3, the DNA is TGTGCCAGCAGTGAACAGACTAACTATGGCTACACCTTC. Protein: CASSEQTNYGYTF.

This clone was counted once. This chain joins TRBV30 and TRBJ2-3; D unresolved. CDR3 length: 15 residues. V lost 2 bases and J 2 bases, leaving 14 bases between the germline ends. Germline V lookup: CDR1 GTSNPN, CDR2 SVGIG (reference sequence). DNA of the CDR3: TGTGCCTGGAGTCTCAAGCCGGGCCCCACAGATACGCAGTATTTT. Protein sequence: CAWSLKPGPTDTQYF. Full variable domain (rest looked up from reference TRBV30 and TRBJ2-3): SQTIHQWPATLVQPVGSPLSLECTVEGTSNPNLYWYRQAAGRGLQLLFYSVGIGQISSEVPQNLSASRPQDRQFILSSKKLLLSDSGFYLCAWSLKPGPTDTQYFGPGTRLTVL.

As concerns this clone: Other DNA sequences of this sample code for an identical CDR3. The rearrangement joins TRBV7-2 to TRBJ2-1; 7 bases line up with TRBD2. Germline V gives CDR1 SGHTA, CDR2 FQGNSA. This CDR3 spans 12 amino acids. V dropped 5 bases and J dropped 7; count of bases not matched to a gene: 2. The chain's CDR3 is CASSPGGNEQFF. As DNA, the CDR3 is TGTGCCAGCAGCCCCGGGGGGAATGAGCAGTTCTTC. Full variable domain (missing parts from reference TRBV7-2 and TRBJ2-1): GAGVSQSPSNKVTEKGKDVELRCDPISGHTALYWYRQSLGQGLEFLIYFQGNSAPDKSGLPSDRFSAERTGGSVSTLTIQRTQQEDSAVYLCASSPGGNEQFFGPGTRLTVL.

This clone appeared a few times. The chain combines TRBV6-5 with TRBJ1-2; D gene unclear. The V and J ends lost 0 bases and 1 base respectively, with 12 bases between them. Germline V lookup: CDR1 MNHEY, CDR2 SVGAGI. The CDR3 consists of 16 residues. CDR3 sequence reads: CASSYSRATSNYGYTF. CDR3 sequence (DNA): TGTGCCAGCAGTTACTCGCGGGCGACTAGTAACTATGGCTACACCTTC.

This clone was picked up one time. V gene TRBV6-1 combines with J gene TRBJ1-2; D uncertain. The CDR3 loop spans 14 amino acids. Trimming left V 2 bases short and J 6 bases short, with 13 bases between. CDR1 and CDR2 from the germline V gene are MNHNS and SASEGT. The CDR3 DNA is TGTGCCAGCAGTGAACCCCAGCCAACGCATGGCTACACCTTC. Its translation is CASSEPQPTHGYTF.

This clone was seen just once. The chain recombines TRBV27 with TRBJ2-7; 7 positions agree with TRBD1. Germline V gene lookup returns CDR1 MNHEY and CDR2 SMNVEV (reference sequence). The CDR3 covers 12 residues. After removal of 5 bases from V and 9 bases from J, the junction contained 7 bases not matched to a gene. The CDR3 sequence is CASSIPGQRQYF. CDR3 DNA sequence: TGTGCCAGCAGTATACCGGGACAGAGGCAGTACTTC.

This clone was counted between two and nine times. This chain connects TRBV5-1 to TRBJ2-3; possibly TRBD1 for D (6 bases). Germline loops: CDR1 SGHRS, CDR2 YFSETQ. Trimming left V 4 bases short and J 4 bases short, with 19 bases between. This CDR3 spans 16 amino acids. CDR3 sequence (DNA): TGCGCCAGCAGCACTTATCAACAGGGTTCGGCAGATACGCAGTATTTT. Protein product: CASSTYQQGSADTQYF.

This clone was seen more than once but under ten times. This sequence joins TRBV29-1 and TRBJ1-2; 8 nucleotides agree with TRBD1. This CDR3 comprises 14 residues. Germline values: CDR1 SQVTM, CDR2 ANQGSEA. J was trimmed by 0 bases and V by 3 bases; bases with no gene match: 3. The CDR3 loop is CSVDGQGANYGYTF. For the CDR3, the DNA is TGCAGCGTTGACGGACAGGGTGCTAACTATGGCTACACCTTC. Full variable domain (outside the CDR3, taken from reference TRBV29-1 and TRBJ1-2): SAVISQKPSRDICQRGTSLTIQCQVDSQVTMMFWYRQQPGQSLTLIATANQGSEATYESGFVIDKFPISRPNLTFSTLTVSNMSPEDSSIYLCSVDGQGANYGYTFGSGTRLTVV.

The chain combines TRBV19 with TRBJ2-6; TRBD1 agrees at 7 bases. After removal of 5 bases from V and 0 bases from J, the junction contained 10 bases not matched to a gene. The CDR3 length is 18 residues. The germline V gene encodes CDR1 LNHDA and CDR2 SQIVND (reference sequence). As DNA, the CDR3 is TGTGCCAGTAGTTTCCTAGGTGAGGGGGCCTCTGGGGCCAACGTCCTGACTTTC. Residues: CASSFLGEGASGANVLTF.

The rearrangement links TRBV5-4 to TRBJ1-4, with D unresolved. The CDR3 length is 15 residues. The V and J ends lost 0 bases and 1 base respectively, with 7 bases between them. Germline loops: CDR1 SGHNT, CDR2 YYREEE (reference sequence). The CDR3 is CASSLALGTNEKLFF. In nucleotides, the CDR3 is TGTGCCAGCAGCTTGGCCCTCGGAACTAATGAAAAACTGTTTTTT.

This clone was seen only a few times. V and J are TRBV11-1 and TRBJ2-6; D possibly corresponds to TRBD1 (5 bases). The CDR3 is 19 residues long. From germline, CDR1 is SGHAT and CDR2 FQDESV (reference sequence). Trimming removed 5 bases from V and 2 bases from J, with 22 bases in between. CDR3 sequence: CASSPLIPLARAGANVLTF. The DNA for the CDR3 is TGTGCCAGCAGCCCATTAATTCCCCTGGCCAGGGCTGGGGCCAACGTCCTGACTTTC.

There are a few counts of this clone. CDR3 amino acids: CASSQGQGVGGYTF. CDR3 nucleotide sequence: TGCGCCAGCAGCCAGGGACAGGGAGTAGGTGGCTACACCTTC. This chain uses TRBV4-1 with TRBJ1-2; 9 nucleotides align to TRBD1. This CDR3 is 14 amino acids long. CDR1 MGHRA and CDR2 YSYEKL come from the germline V gene. V lost 3 bases to trimming and J lost 7 bases; unmatched junction nucleotides: 6.

CDR3 DNA sequence: TGTGCCAGCAGCTTGGGGACAGGGACCTTAACTGAAGCTTTCTTT. Residues: CASSLGTGTLTEAFF. V gene TRBV5-6 combines with J gene TRBJ1-1; 8 bases line up with TRBD1. Germline V gene lookup returns CDR1 SGHDT and CDR2 YYEEEE. Trimming cost V 0 bases and J 5 bases; bases outside gene matches: 6. The CDR3 is 15 residues long.

This clone appeared a few times. CDR3 bases: TGCGCCAGCAGCCCGTACACGGACGGGGAGCAGTACTTC. This translates into CASSPYTDGEQYF. The rearrangement links TRBV5-1 to TRBJ2-7, with unresolved D. This CDR3 has 13 residues. Trimming took off 4 bases at V and 7 bases at J, with 15 bases between the two ends. The V gene's germline CDR1 is SGHRS and CDR2 YFSETQ.

The chain links TRBV20-1 to TRBJ1-1; D ambiguous. The CDR3 is 11 amino acids. The germline gives CDR1 DFQATT, CDR2 SNEGSKA (reference sequence). The ends were cut back, 6 bases at V and 1 base at J, with 6 bases in the middle. The CDR3 sequence: CSASKNTEAFF. CDR3 coding DNA: TGCAGTGCAAGCAAGAACACTGAAGCTTTCTTT.

The rearrangement joins TRBV4-3 to TRBJ1-3; D remains unclear. Germline-derived CDR1 and CDR2 are LGHNA and YSLEER. The V gene lost 2 bases and the J gene lost 4 bases, with 18 bases spanning the gap. The CDR3 covers 17 residues. CDR3 nucleotide sequence: TGCGCCAGCAGCCAACACCCAAATGTGAGGGCCGGAAACACCATATATTTT. Translation gives CASSQHPNVRAGNTIYF.